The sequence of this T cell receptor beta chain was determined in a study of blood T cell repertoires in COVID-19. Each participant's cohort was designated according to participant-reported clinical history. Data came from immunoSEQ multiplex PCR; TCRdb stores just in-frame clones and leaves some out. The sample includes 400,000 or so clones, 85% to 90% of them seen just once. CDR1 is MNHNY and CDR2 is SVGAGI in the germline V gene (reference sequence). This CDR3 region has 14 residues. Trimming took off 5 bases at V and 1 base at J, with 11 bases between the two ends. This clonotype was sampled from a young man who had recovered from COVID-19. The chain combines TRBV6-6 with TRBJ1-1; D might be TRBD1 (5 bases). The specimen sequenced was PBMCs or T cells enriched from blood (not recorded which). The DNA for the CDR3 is TGTGCCAGCAGTGGGGCCTTAGGGAACACTGAAGCTTTCTTT. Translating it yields CASSGALGNTEAFF.